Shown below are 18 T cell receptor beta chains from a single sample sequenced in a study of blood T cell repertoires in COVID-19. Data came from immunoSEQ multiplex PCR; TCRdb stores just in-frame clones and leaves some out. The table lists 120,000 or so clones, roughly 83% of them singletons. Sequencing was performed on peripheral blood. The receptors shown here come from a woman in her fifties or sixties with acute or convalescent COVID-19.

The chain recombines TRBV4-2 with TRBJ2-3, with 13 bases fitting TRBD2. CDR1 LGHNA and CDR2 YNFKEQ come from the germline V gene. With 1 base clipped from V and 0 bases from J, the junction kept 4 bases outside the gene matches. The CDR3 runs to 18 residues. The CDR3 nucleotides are TGTGCCAGCAGCCAAGGGAGGACTAGCGGGGGCAGCACAGATACGCAGTATTTT. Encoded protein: CASSQGRTSGGSTDTQYF.

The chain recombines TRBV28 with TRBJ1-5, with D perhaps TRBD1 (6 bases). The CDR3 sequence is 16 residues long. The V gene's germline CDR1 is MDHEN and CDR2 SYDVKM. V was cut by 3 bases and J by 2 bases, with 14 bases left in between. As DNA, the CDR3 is TGTGCCAGCAGTTTGAACCAGGGGTATGGCAATCAGCCCCAGCATTTT. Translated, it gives CASSLNQGYGNQPQHF.

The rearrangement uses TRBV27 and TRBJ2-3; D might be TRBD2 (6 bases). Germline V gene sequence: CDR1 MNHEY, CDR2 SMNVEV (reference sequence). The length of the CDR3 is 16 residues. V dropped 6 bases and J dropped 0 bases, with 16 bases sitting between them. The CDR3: CASRFFGGTSTDTQYF. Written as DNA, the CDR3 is TGTGCCAGCAGGTTTTTCGGGGGAACTAGCACAGATACGCAGTATTTT.

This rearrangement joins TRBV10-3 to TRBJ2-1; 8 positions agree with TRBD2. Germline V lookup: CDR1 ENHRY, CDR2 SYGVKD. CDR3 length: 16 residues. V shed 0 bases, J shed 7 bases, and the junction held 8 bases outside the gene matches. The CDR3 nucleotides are TGTGCCATCAGTGAGTCTAGAAGCGGGGGCTCAAATGAGCAGTTCTTC. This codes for CAISESRSGGSNEQFF.

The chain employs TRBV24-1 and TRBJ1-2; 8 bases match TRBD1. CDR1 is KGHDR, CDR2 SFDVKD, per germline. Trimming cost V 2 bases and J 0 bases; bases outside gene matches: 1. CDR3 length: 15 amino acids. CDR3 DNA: TGTGCCACCAGTGATTCGACAGGGGCTAACTATGGCTACACCTTC. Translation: CATSDSTGANYGYTF.

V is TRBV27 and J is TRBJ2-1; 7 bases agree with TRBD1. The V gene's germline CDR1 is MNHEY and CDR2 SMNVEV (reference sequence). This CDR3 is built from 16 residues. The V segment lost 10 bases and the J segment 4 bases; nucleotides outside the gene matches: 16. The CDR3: CATKKAGDSYYNEQFF. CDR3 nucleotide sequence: TGTGCCACGAAGAAGGCCGGGGACAGTTATTACAATGAGCAGTTCTTC.

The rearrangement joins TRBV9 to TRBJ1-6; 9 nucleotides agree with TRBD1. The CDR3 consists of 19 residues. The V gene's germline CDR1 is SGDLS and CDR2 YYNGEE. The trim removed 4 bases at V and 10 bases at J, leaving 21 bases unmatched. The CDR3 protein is CASSPREGDRAFWKSPLHF. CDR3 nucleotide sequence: TGTGCCAGCAGCCCCCGCGAAGGGGACAGGGCGTTTTGGAAATCACCCCTCCACTTT.

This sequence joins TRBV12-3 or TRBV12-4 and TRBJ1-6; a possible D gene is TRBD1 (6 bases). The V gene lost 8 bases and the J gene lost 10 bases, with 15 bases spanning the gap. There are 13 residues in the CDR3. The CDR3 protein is CASGLGGRSPLHF. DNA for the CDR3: TGTGCCAGCGGACTGGGGGGGCGGTCACCCCTCCACTTT.

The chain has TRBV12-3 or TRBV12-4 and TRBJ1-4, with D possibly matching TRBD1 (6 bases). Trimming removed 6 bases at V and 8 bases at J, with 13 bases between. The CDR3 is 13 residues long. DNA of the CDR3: TGTGCCAGCAGCTGGACAGCGGGGGAAAAACTGTTTTTT. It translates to CASSWTAGEKLFF.

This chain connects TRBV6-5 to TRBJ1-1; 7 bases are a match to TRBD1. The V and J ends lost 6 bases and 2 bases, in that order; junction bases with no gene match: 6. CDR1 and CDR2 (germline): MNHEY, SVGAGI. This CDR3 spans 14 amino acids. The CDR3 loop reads CASRGTESNTEAFF. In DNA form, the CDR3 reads TGTGCCAGCAGGGGGACAGAAAGTAACACTGAAGCTTTCTTT.

The CDR3: CASSRETGISSPLHF. CDR3 nucleotides: TGTGCCAGCAGTAGGGAAACAGGAATCAGTTCACCCCTCCACTTT. The chain employs TRBV27 and TRBJ1-6; D may be TRBD1 (5 bases). The CDR3 is 15 residues long. The germline V and J ends were trimmed by 5 bases and 9 bases, with 17 bases remaining between them. Germline lookup yields CDR1 MNHEY and CDR2 SMNVEV (reference sequence).

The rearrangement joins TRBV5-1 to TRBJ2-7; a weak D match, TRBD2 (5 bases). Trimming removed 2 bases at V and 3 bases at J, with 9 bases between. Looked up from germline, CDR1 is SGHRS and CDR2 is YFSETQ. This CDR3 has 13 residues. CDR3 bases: TGCGCCAGCAGCTTCGGGGTGGTCTACGAGCAGTACTTC. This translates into CASSFGVVYEQYF.

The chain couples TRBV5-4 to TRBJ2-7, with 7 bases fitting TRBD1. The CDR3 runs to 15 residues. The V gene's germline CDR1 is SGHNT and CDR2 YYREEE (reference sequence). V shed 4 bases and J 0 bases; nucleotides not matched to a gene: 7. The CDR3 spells CASSGTGARSYEQYF. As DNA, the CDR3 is TGTGCCAGCAGCGGAACAGGGGCCCGCTCCTACGAGCAGTACTTC.

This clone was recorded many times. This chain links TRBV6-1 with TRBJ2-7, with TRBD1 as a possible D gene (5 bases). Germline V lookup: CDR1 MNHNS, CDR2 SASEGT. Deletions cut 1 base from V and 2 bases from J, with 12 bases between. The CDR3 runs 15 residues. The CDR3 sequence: CASSEVLGAPYEQYF. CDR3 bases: TGTGCCAGCAGTGAAGTCTTAGGGGCGCCCTACGAGCAGTACTTC.

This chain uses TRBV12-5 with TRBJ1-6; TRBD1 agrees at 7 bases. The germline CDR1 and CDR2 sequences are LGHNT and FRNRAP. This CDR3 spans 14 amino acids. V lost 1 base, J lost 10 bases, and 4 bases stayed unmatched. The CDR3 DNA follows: TGTGCTAGTGGTTTGGGACAGGGCGGCTCACCCCTCCACTTT. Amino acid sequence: CASGLGQGGSPLHF.

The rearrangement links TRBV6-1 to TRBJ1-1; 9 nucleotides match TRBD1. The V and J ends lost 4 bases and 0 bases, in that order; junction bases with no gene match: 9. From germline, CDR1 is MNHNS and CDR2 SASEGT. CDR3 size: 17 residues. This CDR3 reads CASSARTGTGLNTEAFF. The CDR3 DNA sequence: TGTGCCAGCAGTGCCCGAACCGGGACAGGGTTGAACACTGAAGCTTTCTTT.

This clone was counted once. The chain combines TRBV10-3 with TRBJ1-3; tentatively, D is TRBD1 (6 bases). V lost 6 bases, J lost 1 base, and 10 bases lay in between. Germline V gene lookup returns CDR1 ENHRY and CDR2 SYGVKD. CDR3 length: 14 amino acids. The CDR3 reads CAISGTGSGNTIYF. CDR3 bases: TGTGCCATCAGCGGTACAGGGTCTGGAAACACCATATATTTT.

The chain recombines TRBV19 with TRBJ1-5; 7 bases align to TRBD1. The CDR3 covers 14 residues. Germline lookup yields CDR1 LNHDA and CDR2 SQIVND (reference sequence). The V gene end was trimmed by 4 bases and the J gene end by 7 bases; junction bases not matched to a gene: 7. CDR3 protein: CASSRGGARQPQHF. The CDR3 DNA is TGTGCCAGTAGTAGAGGGGGCGCAAGGCAGCCCCAGCATTTT.